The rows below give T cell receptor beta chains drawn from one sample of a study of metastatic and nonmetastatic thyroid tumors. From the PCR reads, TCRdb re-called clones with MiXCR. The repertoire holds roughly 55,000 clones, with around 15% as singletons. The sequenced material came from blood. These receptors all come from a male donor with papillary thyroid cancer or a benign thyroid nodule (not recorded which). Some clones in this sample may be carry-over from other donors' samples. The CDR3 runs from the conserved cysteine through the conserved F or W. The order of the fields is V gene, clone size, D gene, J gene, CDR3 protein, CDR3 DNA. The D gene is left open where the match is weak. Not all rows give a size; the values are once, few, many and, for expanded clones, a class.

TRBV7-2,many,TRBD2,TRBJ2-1,CASSPGLVGNEQFF,TGTGCCAGCAGCCCCGGACTAGTTGGGAATGAGCAGTTCTTC
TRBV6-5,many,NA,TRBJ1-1,CASSYSTGEAFF,TGTGCCAGCAGTTACTCGACGGGCGAAGCTTTCTTT
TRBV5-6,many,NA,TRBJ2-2,CASSLGTYTGELFF,TGTGCCAGCAGCTTGGGGACCTACACCGGGGAGCTGTTTTTT
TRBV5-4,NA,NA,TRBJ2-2,CASTSWGSGELFF,TGTGCCAGCACCTCATGGGGGTCCGGGGAGCTGTTTTTT
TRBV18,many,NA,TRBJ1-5,CASSPARADSNQPQHF,TGTGCCAGCTCACCTGCCCGGGCCGATAGCAATCAGCCCCAGCATTTT
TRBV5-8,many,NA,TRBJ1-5,CASNRRRTQPQHF,TGTGCCAGCAATCGCCGGAGGACTCAGCCCCAGCATTTT
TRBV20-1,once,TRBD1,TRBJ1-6,CSARKKGADSPLQF,TGCAGTGCTAGAAAAAAGGGGGCAGATTCACCCCTCCAATTT
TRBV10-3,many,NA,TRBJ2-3,CAISRDLNSDTQYF,TGTGCCATCAGCCGGGATCTCAACTCAGATACGCAGTATTTT
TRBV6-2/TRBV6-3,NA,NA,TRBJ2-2,CASSYVLGGENTGELFF,TGTGCCAGCAGTTACGTCCTTGGAGGGGAAAACACCGGGGAGCTGTTTTTT
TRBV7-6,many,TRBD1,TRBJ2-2,CASSLASETGVTGELFF,TGTGCCAGCAGCTTAGCCTCAGAGACAGGGGTTACCGGGGAGCTGTTTTTT
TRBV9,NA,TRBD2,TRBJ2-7,CASIPTGTGGYEQYF,TGTGCCAGCATCCCGACCGGGACGGGGGGCTACGAGCAGTACTTC
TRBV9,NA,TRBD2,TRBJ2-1,CASSVGTSGLYNDQFF,TGTGCCAGCAGCGTAGGGACTAGCGGGCTATACAATGATCAGTTCTTC
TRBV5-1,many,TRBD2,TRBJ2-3,CASSYRGVAGTYFKDTQYF,TGCGCCAGCAGCTACCGGGGGGTAGCGGGAACCTACTTTAAAGATACGCAGTATTTT
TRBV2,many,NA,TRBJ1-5,CASSDISNQPQHF,TGTGCCAGCAGTGATATTAGCAATCAGCCCCAGCATTTT
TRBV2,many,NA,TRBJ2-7,CASSEEQGLPVWYF,TGTGCCAGCAGTGAAGAACAGGGCCTGCCAGTATGGTACTTC
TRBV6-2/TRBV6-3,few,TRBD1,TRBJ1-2,CASSYSRQGPTSGYTF,TGTGCCAGCAGTTACTCTAGACAGGGACCGACTAGCGGCTACACCTTC
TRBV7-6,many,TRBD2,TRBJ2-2,CASSSTSGSTGELFF,TGTGCCAGCAGTTCCACTAGCGGGAGTACCGGGGAGCTGTTTTTT
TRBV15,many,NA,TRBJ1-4,CAGTSNEKLFF,TGTGCCGGGACATCTAATGAAAAACTGTTTTTT
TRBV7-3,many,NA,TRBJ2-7,CASSFFREEGSLSPGYEQYF,TGTGCCAGCAGCTTTTTCAGGGAGGAAGGTTCTCTCTCCCCTGGATACGAGCAGTACTTC
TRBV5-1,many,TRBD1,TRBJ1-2,CASSLSTGGNGYTF,TGCGCCAGCAGCCTGAGTACAGGGGGCAATGGCTACACCTTC
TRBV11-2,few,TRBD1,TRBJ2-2,CASSLYPGQGSGNGELFF,TGTGCCAGCAGCCTGTACCCTGGACAGGGGTCAGGGAACGGGGAGCTGTTTTTT
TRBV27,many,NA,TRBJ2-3,CASSTPGRTDTQYF,TGTGCCAGCAGTACTCCGGGACGCACAGATACGCAGTATTTT
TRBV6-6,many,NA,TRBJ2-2,CASSYSSPGELFF,TGTGCCAGCAGTTACTCGAGCCCCGGGGAGCTGTTTTTT
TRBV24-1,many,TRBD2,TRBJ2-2,CATSDPRVVAGANTGELFF,TGTGCCACCAGTGATCCCCGGGTCGTGGCGGGGGCGAACACCGGGGAGCTGTTTTTT
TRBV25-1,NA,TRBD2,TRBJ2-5,CASSEVAGVRETRSF,TGTGCCAGCAGTGAGGTAGCGGGAGTTCGGGAGACCCGGTCCTTC
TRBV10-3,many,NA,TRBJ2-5,CAISAGLTGAETQYF,TGTGCCATCAGTGCTGGGCTAACGGGGGCAGAGACCCAGTACTTC
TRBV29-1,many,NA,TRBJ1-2,CSVNGGVYGYTF,TGCAGCGTTAATGGGGGAGTCTATGGCTACACCTTC
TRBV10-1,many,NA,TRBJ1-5,CASSECNIRDRGQPQHF,TGCGCCAGCAGTGAGTGTAATATCCGGGATAGGGGGCAGCCCCAGCATTTT
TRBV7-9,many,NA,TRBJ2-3,CASSQPGPADTQYF,TGTGCCAGCAGCCAACCCGGGCCGGCAGATACGCAGTATTTT
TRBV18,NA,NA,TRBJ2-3,CASSPAVTAITDTQYF,TGTGCCAGCTCACCCGCCGTGACAGCAATCACAGATACGCAGTATTTT
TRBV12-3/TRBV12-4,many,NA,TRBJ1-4,CASSPGAQDEKLFF,TGTGCCAGCAGCCCCGGAGCACAGGATGAAAAACTGTTTTTT
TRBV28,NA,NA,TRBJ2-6,CASSLIDSGANVLTF,TGTGCCAGCAGTTTAATAGACTCTGGGGCCAACGTCCTGACTTTC
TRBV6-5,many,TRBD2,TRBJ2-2,CASSYNVAGGHTGELFF,TGTGCCAGCAGTTACAACGTAGCGGGAGGGCACACCGGGGAGCTGTTTTTT
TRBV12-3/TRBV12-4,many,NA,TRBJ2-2,CASRQTLNTNTGELFF,TGTGCCAGCAGACAGACCCTAAATACGAACACCGGGGAGCTGTTTTTT
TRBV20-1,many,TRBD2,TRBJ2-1,CSARDRLAGGLYNEQFF,TGCAGTGCTAGGGATAGACTAGCGGGGGGCCTTTACAATGAGCAGTTCTTC
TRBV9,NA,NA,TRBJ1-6,CASGRVRNSPLHF,TGTGCCAGCGGTAGGGTTAGGAATTCACCCCTCCACTTT
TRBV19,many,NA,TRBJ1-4,CASSILGTTNEKLFF,TGTGCCAGTAGTATATTGGGGACAACTAATGAAAAACTGTTTTTT
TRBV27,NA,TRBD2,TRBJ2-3,CASSGLAYTDTQYF,TGTGCCAGCTCGGGACTAGCGTACACAGATACGCAGTATTTT
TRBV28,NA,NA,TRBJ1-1,CASSEILGVVTEAFF,TGTGCCAGCAGTGAAATCCTGGGAGTCGTGACTGAAGCTTTCTTT
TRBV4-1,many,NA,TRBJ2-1,CASSLTDWLEQFF,TGCGCCAGCAGCCTAACGGACTGGTTGGAGCAGTTCTTC
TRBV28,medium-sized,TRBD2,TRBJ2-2,CASSLRGGSSTGELFF,TGTGCCAGCAGTTTAAGGGGCGGGAGTAGTACCGGGGAGCTGTTTTTT
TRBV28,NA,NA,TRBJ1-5,CASSSAGGELNQPQHF,TGCGCCAGCAGTTCAGCGGGAGGTGAGTTAAATCAGCCCCAGCATTTT
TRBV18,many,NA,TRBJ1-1,CASSPNTATLNTEAFF,TGTGCCAGCTCACCCAACACCGCAACACTGAACACTGAAGCTTTCTTT
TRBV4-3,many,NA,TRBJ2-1,CASSQDRAGSGEQFF,TGCGCCAGCAGCCAAGATCGTGCAGGGTCAGGTGAGCAGTTCTTC
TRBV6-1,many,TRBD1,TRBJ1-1,CASIGGDRGGTEAFF,TGTGCCAGCATCGGTGGGGACAGGGGTGGCACTGAAGCTTTCTTT
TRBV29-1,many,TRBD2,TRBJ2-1,CSVGSGGRSYNEQFF,TGCAGCGTCGGTAGCGGGGGTCGGTCCTACAATGAGCAGTTCTTC
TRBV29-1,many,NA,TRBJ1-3,CSVEPRLSGNTIYF,TGCAGCGTTGAACCAAGGCTCTCTGGAAACACCATATATTTT
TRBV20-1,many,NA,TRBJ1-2,CSARGGGAGGYTF,TGCAGTGCTAGAGGGGGGGGTGCGGGCGGCTACACCTTC
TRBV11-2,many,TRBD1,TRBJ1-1,CASSYLPGQTNTEAFF,TGTGCCAGCAGCTACCTGCCGGGACAGACGAACACTGAAGCTTTCTTC
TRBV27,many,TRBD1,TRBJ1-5,CASSSGTGSNQPQHF,TGTGCCAGCAGTTCCGGGACAGGTAGCAATCAGCCCCAGCATTTT
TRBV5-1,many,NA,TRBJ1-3,CASSSGGVTGNTIYF,TGCGCCAGCAGCTCCGGAGGGGTGACTGGAAACACCATATATTTT
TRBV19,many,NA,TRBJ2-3,CASSTQTGDTQYF,TGTGCCAGTAGTACCCAGACGGGAGATACGCAGTATTTT
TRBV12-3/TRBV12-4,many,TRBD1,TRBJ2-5,CASSWGRDSPQETQYF,TGTGCCAGCAGTTGGGGTCGGGACAGCCCGCAAGAGACCCAGTACTTC
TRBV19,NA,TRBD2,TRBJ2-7,CASSTWTSWVYEQYF,TGTGCCAGTAGTACTTGGACTAGCTGGGTATACGAGCAGTACTTC